The T cell receptor (beta chain) described here comes from a study of blood T cell repertoires in COVID-19. At the level of the study: The United States, Italy and Spain provided the acute and convalescent COVID-19 samples.

Clones were read by immunoSEQ multiplex PCR, and TCRdb kept only the in-frame ones, dropping some. The sample has around 300,000 clones, 65% to 90% seen once. Unmatched junction bases numbered 6, after V lost 4 bases and J lost 6 bases. From germline, CDR1 is SGHRS and CDR2 YFSETQ. The CDR3 covers 15 residues. The chain is built from TRBV5-1 and TRBJ2-2; 10 bases line up with TRBD1. Sequencing was carried out using peripheral blood. This TCR was recovered from a human donor in a cohort sampled during active COVID-19. The CDR3 loop reads CASSRGTGASGELFF. CDR3 nucleotides: TGCGCCAGCAGCCGTGGGACAGGGGCATCCGGGGAGCTGTTTTTT. Full variable domain (rest looked up from reference TRBV5-1 and TRBJ2-2): KAGVTQTPRYLIKTRGQQVTLSCSPISGHRSVSWYQQTPGQGLQFLFEYFSETQRNKGNFPGRFSGRQFSNSRSEMNVSTLELGDSALYLCASSRGTGASGELFFGEGSRLTVL.